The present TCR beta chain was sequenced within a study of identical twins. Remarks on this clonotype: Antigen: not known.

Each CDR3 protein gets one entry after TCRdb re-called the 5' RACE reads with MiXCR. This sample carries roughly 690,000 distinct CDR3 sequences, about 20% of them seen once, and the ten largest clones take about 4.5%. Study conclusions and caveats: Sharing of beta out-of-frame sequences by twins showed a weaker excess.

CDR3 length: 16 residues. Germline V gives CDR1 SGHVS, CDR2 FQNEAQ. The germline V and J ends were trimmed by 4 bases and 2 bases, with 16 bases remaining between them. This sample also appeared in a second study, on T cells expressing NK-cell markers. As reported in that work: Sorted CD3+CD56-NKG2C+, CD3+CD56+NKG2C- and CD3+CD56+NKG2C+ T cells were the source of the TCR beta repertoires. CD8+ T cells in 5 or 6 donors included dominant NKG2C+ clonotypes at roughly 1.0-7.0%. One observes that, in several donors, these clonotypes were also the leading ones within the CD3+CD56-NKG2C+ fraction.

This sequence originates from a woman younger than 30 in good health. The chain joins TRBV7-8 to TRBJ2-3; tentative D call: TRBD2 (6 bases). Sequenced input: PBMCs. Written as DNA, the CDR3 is TGTGCCAGCAGCTCGGCGAGTAGCGGAGACACAGATACGCAGTATTTT. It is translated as CASSSASSGDTDTQYF.